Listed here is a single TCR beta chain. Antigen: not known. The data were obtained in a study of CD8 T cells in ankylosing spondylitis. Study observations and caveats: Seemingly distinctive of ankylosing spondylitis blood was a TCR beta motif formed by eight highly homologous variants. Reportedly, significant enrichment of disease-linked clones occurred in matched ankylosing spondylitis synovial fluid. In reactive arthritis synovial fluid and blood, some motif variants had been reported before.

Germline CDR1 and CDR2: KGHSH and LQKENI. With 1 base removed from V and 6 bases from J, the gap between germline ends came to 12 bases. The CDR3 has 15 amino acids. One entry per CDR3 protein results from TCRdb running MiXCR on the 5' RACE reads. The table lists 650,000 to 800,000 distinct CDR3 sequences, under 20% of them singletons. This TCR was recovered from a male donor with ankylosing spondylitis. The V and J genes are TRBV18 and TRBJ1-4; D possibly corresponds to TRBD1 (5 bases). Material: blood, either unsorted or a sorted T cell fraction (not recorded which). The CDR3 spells CASSPRGLGHEKLFF. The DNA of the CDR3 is TGTGCCAGCTCACCACGAGGGTTGGGGCATGAAAAACTGTTTTTT. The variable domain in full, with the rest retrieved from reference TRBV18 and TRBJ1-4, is NAGVMQNPRHLVRRRGQEARLRCSPMKGHSHVYWYRQLPEEGLKFMVYLQKENIIDESGMPKERFSAEFPKEGPSILRIQQVVRGDSAAYFCASSPRGLGHEKLFFGSGTQLSVL.